Listed below are T cell receptor beta chains from one sample, sequenced in a study of cytomegalovirus exposure and HLA in healthy donors. Sequenced by immunoSEQ multiplex PCR; TCRdb stores in-frame clones only, minus some. The sample has 200,000 to 250,000 clones, roughly 79% seen once. The sequencing input was PBMCs. These receptors originate from a middle-aged woman in good health and CMV-seronegative. Both conserved end residues are part of each CDR3. A D gene is named only where the DNA matches it firmly. Clone size, where shown, is once, few, many, or a class for clones that have expanded.

TGTGCCAGCAGCCAAGAAGGGACAGAGCACAATCAGCCCCAGCATTTT CASSQEGTEHNQPQHF TRBD1 TRBJ1-5 TRBV4-2 NA
TGTGCCAGCAGTTCGGGTAGAGTAAAAAACATTCAGTACTTC CASSSGRVKNIQYF NA TRBJ2-4 TRBV6-6 NA
TGTGCCAGCAGCTTGGGACAGGGGATGGGTGGAGAGACCCAGTACTTC CASSLGQGMGGETQYF TRBD1 TRBJ2-5 TRBV7-2 NA
TGTGCCAGCAGCCCCGACAGATCTAGCACAGATACGCAGTATTTT CASSPDRSSTDTQYF NA TRBJ2-3 TRBV9 medium-sized
TGTGCCAGCAGCTTACTTCCAGCGGGGGGGCTTCAGTCCGCCGGGGAGCTGTTTTTT CASSLLPAGGLQSAGELFF TRBD2 TRBJ2-2 TRBV7-2 NA
TGTGCCAGCAGCTTATCCCGGATTAGCGGAGATAGCACCGGGGAGCTGTTTTTT CASSLSRISGDSTGELFF NA TRBJ2-2 TRBV11-2 NA
TGTGCCAGCAGCTCTAAGACAGCAACTAATGAAGAACTGTTTTTT CASSSKTATNEELFF NA TRBJ1-4 TRBV5-4 NA
TGTGCCAGTTCTGAGCGGTACGCGAACACCGGGGAGCTGTTTTTT CASSERYANTGELFF NA TRBJ2-2 TRBV19 few
TGTGCCAGCAAGCCGGGACTAGCTTCAGATACGCAGTATTTT CASKPGLASDTQYF TRBD2 TRBJ2-3 TRBV6-5 NA
TGTGCCAGCAGCTTCTACAGGGCTCCGGGGAATTCACCCCTCCACTTT CASSFYRAPGNSPLHF NA TRBJ1-6 TRBV5-4 once
TGTGCCAGCAGGAGCGGGGGGTACGGGGAGCTGTTTTTT CASRSGGYGELFF TRBD2 TRBJ2-2 TRBV7-2 NA
TGCGCCAGCAGCTTGGGCGGGACGGACACAGATACGCAGTATTTT CASSLGGTDTDTQYF NA TRBJ2-3 TRBV5-1 NA
TGTGCCAGCAGCCGTACCCGGACAGGGAACACTGAAGCTTTCTTT CASSRTRTGNTEAFF TRBD1 TRBJ1-1 TRBV6-6 NA
TGTGCCACCAGCAGAGATCTTGGGACAGGGGCCAACAATGAGCAGTTCTTC CATSRDLGTGANNEQFF TRBD1 TRBJ2-1 TRBV15 NA
TGTGCCAGCAGTTACTCGATGGAGGGAAGTGGCTACACCTTC CASSYSMEGSGYTF NA TRBJ1-2 TRBV6-6 NA
TGTGCCAGCAGCGCGGCAGGGGGCGTCGGGTACGAGCAGTACTTC CASSAAGGVGYEQYF TRBD1 TRBJ2-7 TRBV27 NA
TGTGCCAGCCATACGACAGGGGAGGCTAACTATGGCTACACCTTC CASHTTGEANYGYTF TRBD1 TRBJ1-2 TRBV28 NA
TGTGCCAGCAGCGTTACCGGGACAGGGGAATACAATGAGCAGTTCTTC CASSVTGTGEYNEQFF TRBD1 TRBJ2-1 TRBV9 NA
TGTGCCAGCAGCTCAACGAGTACGGGTTACACTGAAGCTTTCTTT CASSSTSTGYTEAFF NA TRBJ1-1 TRBV27 NA
TGTGCCAGCAGGTTTCCCCAAGAGGAAAAACTGTTTTTT CASRFPQEEKLFF NA TRBJ1-4 TRBV2 NA
TGCGCCAGCGGGGCCGGGACAGCAACAGATACGCAGTATTTT CASGAGTATDTQYF TRBD1 TRBJ2-3 TRBV10-1 NA
TGTGCCAGCAGCCCAAGGGTAGGGGGACAGCCCCAGCATTTT CASSPRVGGQPQHF NA TRBJ1-5 TRBV7-2 NA
TGTGCCATCAGGCCAATACAGGGCCCTTTCACAGATACGCAGTATTTT CAIRPIQGPFTDTQYF NA TRBJ2-3 TRBV10-3 NA
TGTGCCAGCAGTGAGTCCGGGACAAGGGTAGCAACTGGCTACACCTTC CASSESGTRVATGYTF NA TRBJ1-2 TRBV6-1 NA
TGTGCCAGCAGCCCCCAGAGCAATCAGCCCCAGCATTTT CASSPQSNQPQHF NA TRBJ1-5 TRBV7-2 NA
TGTGCCAGCAGCTTCGGACAGGGGGGATCGTTTAATCAGCCCCAGCATTTT CASSFGQGGSFNQPQHF TRBD1 TRBJ1-5 TRBV7-8 few
TGTGCCAGCACCCAGGGGGTGGTAACTGAAGCTTTCTTT CASTQGVVTEAFF TRBD1 TRBJ1-1 TRBV28 NA
TGTGCCAGTAGTATAGACGGGGACATCAGGTCAGATACGCAGTATTTT CASSIDGDIRSDTQYF NA TRBJ2-3 TRBV19 NA
TGTGCCAGCAGGCCGGACAGGGGGGATAATTCACCCCTCCACTTT CASRPDRGDNSPLHF TRBD1 TRBJ1-6 TRBV6-6 NA
TGTGCCAGCAGCTTCCGGGACAGAAATGGCTACACCTTC CASSFRDRNGYTF TRBD1 TRBJ1-2 TRBV11-2 NA
TGTGCCAGCAGCTTAGCAGGGGGCGCGGACAATCAGCCCCAGCATTTT CASSLAGGADNQPQHF TRBD1 TRBJ1-5 TRBV7-2 NA
TGTGCCAGCAGCTTAGTGGTGGCGGACACCGGGGAGCTGTTTTTT CASSLVVADTGELFF NA TRBJ2-2 TRBV11-2 NA
TGTGCCAGCAAGGCGAGTAGGTTTAGCGCGGGGGGCAATGAGCAGTTCTTC CASKASRFSAGGNEQFF TRBD2 TRBJ2-1 TRBV27 NA
TGTGCCAGCTCACTTTCGGCAGGGGCGAGGAGAGAGACCCAGTACTTC CASSLSAGARRETQYF NA TRBJ2-5 TRBV18 NA